These 5 T cell receptor beta chains originate from one sample sequenced in a study of neoadjuvant anti-PD-1 for oral cavity cancer. Sample time point: after neoadjuvant nivolumab, at surgical resection. Generated by immunoSEQ multiplex PCR, the TCRdb table keeps only in-frame clones and is missing some. Found here are more than 12,000 clones, less than 80% of them singletons; the top ten hold roughly 2.9%. The sequenced sample was PBMCs, obtained after nivolumab (anti-PD-1) treatment. Receptors originate from a person aged 35-80 years with oral cavity squamous cell carcinoma.

This clone was seen once. The rearrangement uses TRBV6-5 and TRBJ2-7; 9 positions agree with TRBD1. Trimming at V came to 1 base and at J to 5 bases, leaving 9 bases not matched to a gene. The CDR3 is 16 residues long. The germline gives CDR1 MNHEY, CDR2 SVGAGI. The CDR3 reads CASSYFGGTGQHEQYF. Written as DNA, the CDR3 is TGTGCCAGCAGTTACTTCGGGGGGACAGGGCAACACGAGCAGTACTTC.

This clone is a singleton in its sample. This chain links TRBV30 with TRBJ2-7, with D perhaps matching TRBD1 (6 bases). V lost 2 bases to trimming and J lost 2 bases, with 19 bases between them. Germline CDR1 GTSNPN, CDR2 SVGIG (reference sequence). This CDR3 contains 16 residues. The CDR3 nucleotides read TGTGCCTGGAGTCTAAGGGGGAGTGGGGTTACCTACGAGCAGTACTTC. It specifies CAWSLRGSGVTYEQYF.

The chain combines TRBV7-2 with TRBJ2-2, with 7 nucleotides matching TRBD1. Germline CDR1 and CDR2: SGHTA and FQGNSA. CDR3 length: 14 amino acids. V lost 3 bases, J lost 6 bases, and 4 bases stayed unmatched. As DNA, the CDR3 is TGTGCCAGCAGCTTGACAGGGCCGGCCGGGGAGCTGTTTTTT. Amino acid sequence: CASSLTGPAGELFF.

The chain is built from TRBV7-9 and TRBJ2-2; possibly TRBD1 or TRBD2 for D (5 bases each). CDR1 SEHNR and CDR2 FQNEAQ come from the germline V gene (reference sequence). The CDR3 consists of 16 residues. Trimming stripped 3 bases from V and 1 base from J, with 12 bases between. The CDR3 region has the DNA TGTGCCAGCAGCTTGGGGTTGGGGGAGAACACCGGGGAGCTGTTTTTT. This translates into CASSLGLGENTGELFF.

This clone was found once. The gene calls are TRBV7-9 and TRBJ1-5; 8 positions match TRBD1. CDR1 SEHNR and CDR2 FQNEAQ come from the germline V gene (reference sequence). CDR3 size: 14 residues. V lost 3 bases and J lost 7; bases outside the gene matches: 5. The CDR3 loop reads CASSFGQGLQPQHF. The CDR3 coding sequence is TGTGCCAGCAGCTTCGGACAGGGCCTACAGCCCCAGCATTTT.